This is a list of T cell receptor beta chains from one sample in a study of CD8+ T cells in alopecia areata. Here immunoSEQ multiplex PCR was the method, and the copy in TCRdb shows in-frame clones only, minus some. The sample contains fewer than 250,000 clones, 55% to 70% of which appear only once. The specimen was CD4+ T cells sorted from blood, collected at week 4, from a patient treated with tofacitinib. The origin of the receptors is a human donor with alopecia areata. CDR3s include the opening cysteine and the closing phenylalanine or tryptophan. The D gene is left open where the match is weak. Clone size is stated in some rows and not others, as once, few, many or a class when expanded.

J gene | V gene | clone size | D gene | CDR3 protein | CDR3 DNA
TRBJ2-7 | TRBV7-2 | few | NA | CASSLHGGRGYEQYF | TGTGCCAGCAGCTTACATGGCGGTAGAGGCTACGAGCAGTACTTC
TRBJ1-2 | TRBV30 | NA | NA | CAWSVALSTNYGYTF | TGTGCCTGGAGTGTTGCGCTTTCTACTAACTATGGCTACACCTTC
TRBJ2-3 | TRBV13 | NA | TRBD1 | CASSPGGQGHTDTQYF | TGTGCCAGCAGTCCTGGCGGACAGGGCCACACAGATACGCAGTATTTT
TRBJ2-1 | TRBV30 | NA | NA | CAWSRGRNEQFF | TGTGCCTGGTCCCGAGGACGGAATGAGCAGTTCTTC
TRBJ2-1 | TRBV18 | NA | NA | CASSPILTLPGYEQFF | TGTGCCAGCTCACCAATCTTAACGTTGCCTGGATATGAGCAGTTCTTC
TRBJ1-2 | TRBV18 | NA | TRBD1 | CASSLPGTGYGYTF | TGTGCCAGCTCACTGCCCGGGACAGGGTACGGCTACACCTTC
TRBJ1-4 | TRBV5-1 | few | NA | CASSLEGHPGEKLFF | TGCGCCAGCAGCTTGGAAGGGCACCCAGGGGAAAAACTGTTTTTT
TRBJ1-5 | TRBV30 | NA | NA | CASGNGFSQPQHF | TGTGCCTCGGGGAACGGGTTCTCTCAGCCCCAGCATTTT
TRBJ2-3 | TRBV4-3 | NA | TRBD1 | CASSQGQGFTDTQYF | TGCGCCAGCAGCCAAGGACAGGGATTCACAGATACGCAGTATTTT
TRBJ2-7 | TRBV6-5 | NA | TRBD1 | CASSPDRGRYEQYF | TGTGCCAGCAGCCCGGACAGGGGGCGGTACGAGCAGTACTTC